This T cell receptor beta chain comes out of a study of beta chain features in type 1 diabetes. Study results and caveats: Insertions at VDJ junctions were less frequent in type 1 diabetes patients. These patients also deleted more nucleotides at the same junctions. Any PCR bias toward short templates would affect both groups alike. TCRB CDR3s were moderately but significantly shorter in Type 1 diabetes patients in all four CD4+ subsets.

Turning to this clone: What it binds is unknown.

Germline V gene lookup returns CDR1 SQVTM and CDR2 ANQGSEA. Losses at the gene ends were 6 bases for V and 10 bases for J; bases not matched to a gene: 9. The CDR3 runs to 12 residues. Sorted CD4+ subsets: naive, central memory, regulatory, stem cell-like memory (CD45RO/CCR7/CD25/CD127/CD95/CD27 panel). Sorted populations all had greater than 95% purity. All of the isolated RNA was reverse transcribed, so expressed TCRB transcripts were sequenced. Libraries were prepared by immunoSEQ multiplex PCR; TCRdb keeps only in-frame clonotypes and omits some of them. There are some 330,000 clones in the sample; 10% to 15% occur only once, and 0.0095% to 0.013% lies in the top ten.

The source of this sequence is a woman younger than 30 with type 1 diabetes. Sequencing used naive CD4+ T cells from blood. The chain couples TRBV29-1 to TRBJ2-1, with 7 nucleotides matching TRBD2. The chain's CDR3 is CSVGRSFGEQFF. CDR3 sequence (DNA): TGCAGCGTCGGGAGGAGTTTTGGCGAGCAGTTCTTC.